This TCR beta chain is from a study of cytomegalovirus exposure and HLA in healthy donors. Worth noting for this clone: As yet, its antigen is unknown.

Study-level points and caveats: According to a subsequent analysis, TCR clusters from the first cohort were inclined to appear together in the roughly 110 validation repertoires.

Assay: immunoSEQ multiplex PCR; the TCRdb copy retains only in-frame clones and omits some. The table records over 110,000 clones, approximately 86% of them present only once. Sequencing was carried out using PBMCs. This sequence originates from a man younger than 30 in good health and CMV-seropositive.

Written as DNA, the CDR3 is TGTGCCAGCAGCCTTTGGACTAGCGGATTTAGCTCCTACAATGAGCAGTTCTTC. Its protein is CASSLWTSGFSSYNEQFF. The chain combines TRBV14 with TRBJ2-1; the match to TRBD2 covers 10 bases. The CDR3 totals 18 residues. The V gene's germline CDR1 is SGHDN and CDR2 FVKESK. Germline trimming cut 4 bases from V and 0 bases from J; bases unmatched to any gene: 9.